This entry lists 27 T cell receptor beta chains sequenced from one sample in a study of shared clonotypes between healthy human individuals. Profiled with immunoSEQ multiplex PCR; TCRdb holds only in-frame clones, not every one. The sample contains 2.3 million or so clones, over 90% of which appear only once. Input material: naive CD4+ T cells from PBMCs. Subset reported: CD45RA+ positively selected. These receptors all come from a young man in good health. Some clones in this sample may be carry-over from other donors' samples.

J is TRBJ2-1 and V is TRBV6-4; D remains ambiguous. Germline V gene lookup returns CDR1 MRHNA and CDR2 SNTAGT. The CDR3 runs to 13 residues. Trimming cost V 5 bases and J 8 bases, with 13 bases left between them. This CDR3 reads CASSIGILDEQFF. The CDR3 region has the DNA TGTGCCAGCAGTATAGGAATTCTGGATGAGCAGTTCTTC.

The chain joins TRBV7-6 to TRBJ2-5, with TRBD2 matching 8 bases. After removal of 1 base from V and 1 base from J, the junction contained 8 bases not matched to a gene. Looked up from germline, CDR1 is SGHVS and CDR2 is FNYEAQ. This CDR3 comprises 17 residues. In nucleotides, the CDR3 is TGTGCCAGCAGCTTAGGTACCTTGCGGGAGGTCCAAGAGACCCAGTACTTC. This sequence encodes CASSLGTLREVQETQYF.

The CDR3 coding sequence is TGTGCCAGCAGCTCCAAGAGGACGGGGGCCCTGGACACTGAAGCTTTCTTT. Translated: CASSSKRTGALDTEAFF. The gene calls are TRBV7-8 and TRBJ1-1, with a weak D call TRBD1 (6 bases). This CDR3 spans 17 amino acids. Trimming pared 4 bases from V and 3 bases from J, leaving 21 bases between. Germline loops: CDR1 SGHVS, CDR2 FQNEAQ.

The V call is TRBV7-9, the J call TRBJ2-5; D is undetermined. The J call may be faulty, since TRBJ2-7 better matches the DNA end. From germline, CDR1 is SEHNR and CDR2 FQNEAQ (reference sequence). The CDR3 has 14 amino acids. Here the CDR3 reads CASSLILETYEQYF. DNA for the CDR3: TGTGCCAGCAGCTTAATCCTAGAGACCTACGAGCAGTACTTC.

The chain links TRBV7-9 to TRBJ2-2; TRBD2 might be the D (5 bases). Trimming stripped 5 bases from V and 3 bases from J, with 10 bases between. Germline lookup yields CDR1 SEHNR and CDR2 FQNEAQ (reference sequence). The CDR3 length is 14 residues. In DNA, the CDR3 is TGTGCCAGCAGCACGTCCGGGGACACCGGGGAGCTGTTTTTT. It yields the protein CASSTSGDTGELFF.

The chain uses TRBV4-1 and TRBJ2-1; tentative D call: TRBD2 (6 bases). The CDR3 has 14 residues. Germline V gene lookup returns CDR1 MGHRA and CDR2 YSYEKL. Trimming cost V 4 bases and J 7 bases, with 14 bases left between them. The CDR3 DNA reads TGCGCCAGCAGCCTTCCGGGAGTACGGAATGAGCAGTTCTTC. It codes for CASSLPGVRNEQFF.

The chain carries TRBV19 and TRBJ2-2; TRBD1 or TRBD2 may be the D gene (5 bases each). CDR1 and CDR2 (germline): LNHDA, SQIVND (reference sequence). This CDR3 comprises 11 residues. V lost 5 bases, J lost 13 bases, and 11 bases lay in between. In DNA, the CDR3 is TGTGCCAGTAGTGATGGGGGTAGGCTGTTTTTT. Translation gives CASSDGGRLFF.

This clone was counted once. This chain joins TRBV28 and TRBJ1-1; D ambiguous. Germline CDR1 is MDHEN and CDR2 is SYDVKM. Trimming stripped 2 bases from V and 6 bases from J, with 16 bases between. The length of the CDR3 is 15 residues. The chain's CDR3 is CASSLRVGKTPEAFF. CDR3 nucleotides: TGTGCCAGCAGTTTAAGGGTCGGGAAGACCCCTGAAGCTTTCTTT.

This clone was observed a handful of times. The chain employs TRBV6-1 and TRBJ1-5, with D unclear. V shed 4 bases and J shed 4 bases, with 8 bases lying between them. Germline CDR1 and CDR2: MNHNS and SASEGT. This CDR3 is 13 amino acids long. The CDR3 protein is CASSGGINQPQHF. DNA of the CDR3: TGTGCCAGCAGTGGAGGAATTAATCAGCCCCAGCATTTT.

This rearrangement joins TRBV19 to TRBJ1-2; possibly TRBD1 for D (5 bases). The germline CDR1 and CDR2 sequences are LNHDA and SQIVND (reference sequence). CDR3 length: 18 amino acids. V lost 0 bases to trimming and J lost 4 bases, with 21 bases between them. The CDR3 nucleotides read TGTGCCAGTAGTATAGATCTCCCGGGCAGGGAAGAGGTCTATGGCTACACCTTC. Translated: CASSIDLPGREEVYGYTF.

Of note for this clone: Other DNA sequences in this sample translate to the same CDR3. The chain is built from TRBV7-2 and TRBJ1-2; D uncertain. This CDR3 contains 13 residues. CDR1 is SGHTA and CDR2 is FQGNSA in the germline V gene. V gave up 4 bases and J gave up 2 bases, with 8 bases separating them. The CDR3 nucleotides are TGTGCCAGCAGCTACGACCGAAACTATGGCTACACCTTC. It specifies CASSYDRNYGYTF.

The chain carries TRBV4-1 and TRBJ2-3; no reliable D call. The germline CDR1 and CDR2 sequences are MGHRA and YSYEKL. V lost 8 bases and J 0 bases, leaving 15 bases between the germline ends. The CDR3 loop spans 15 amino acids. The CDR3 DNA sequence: TGCGCCAGCTCACTGCTACCAATTAGCACAGATACGCAGTATTTT. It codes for CASSLLPISTDTQYF.

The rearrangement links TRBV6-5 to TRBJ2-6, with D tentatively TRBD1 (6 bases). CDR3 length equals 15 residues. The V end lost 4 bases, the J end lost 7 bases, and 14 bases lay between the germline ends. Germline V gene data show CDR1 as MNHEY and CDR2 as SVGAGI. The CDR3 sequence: CASSSPTGGANVLTF. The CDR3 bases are TGTGCCAGCAGTTCCCCGACAGGCGGAGCCAACGTCCTGACTTTC.

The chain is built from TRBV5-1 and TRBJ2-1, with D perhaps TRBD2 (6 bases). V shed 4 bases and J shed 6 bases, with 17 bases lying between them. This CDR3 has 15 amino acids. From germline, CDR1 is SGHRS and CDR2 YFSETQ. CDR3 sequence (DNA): TGCGCCAGCAGCCGAATTGGACTACCCACCAATGAGCAGTTCTTC. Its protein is CASSRIGLPTNEQFF.

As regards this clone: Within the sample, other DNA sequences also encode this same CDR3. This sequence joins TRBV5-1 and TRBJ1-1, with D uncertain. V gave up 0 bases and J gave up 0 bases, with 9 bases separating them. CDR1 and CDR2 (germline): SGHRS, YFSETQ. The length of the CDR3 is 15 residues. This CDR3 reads CASSLAGSMNTEAFF. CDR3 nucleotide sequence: TGCGCCAGCAGCTTGGCGGGATCGATGAACACTGAAGCTTTCTTT.

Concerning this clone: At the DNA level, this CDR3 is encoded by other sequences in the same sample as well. The DNA of the CDR3 is TGTGCCATCAGTGACGGTTCCTACGAGCAGTACTTC. Its protein is CAISDGSYEQYF. The chain employs TRBV10-3 and TRBJ2-7, with D unclear. The germline CDR1 and CDR2 sequences are ENHRY and SYGVKD. This CDR3 spans 12 amino acids. Trimming left V 3 bases short and J 1 base short, with 4 bases between.

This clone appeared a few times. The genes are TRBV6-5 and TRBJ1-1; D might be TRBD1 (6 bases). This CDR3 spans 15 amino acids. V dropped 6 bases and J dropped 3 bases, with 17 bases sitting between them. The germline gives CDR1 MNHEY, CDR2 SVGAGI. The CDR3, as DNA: TGTGCCAGCAGCCACGCCGGGACAAGAGACACTGAAGCTTTCTTT. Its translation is CASSHAGTRDTEAFF.

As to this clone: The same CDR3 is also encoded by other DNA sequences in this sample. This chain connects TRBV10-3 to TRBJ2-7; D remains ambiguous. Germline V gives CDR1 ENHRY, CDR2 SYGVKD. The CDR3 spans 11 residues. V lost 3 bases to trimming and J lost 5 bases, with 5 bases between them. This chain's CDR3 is CAISELNEQYF. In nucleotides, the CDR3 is TGTGCCATCAGTGAATTGAACGAGCAGTACTTC.

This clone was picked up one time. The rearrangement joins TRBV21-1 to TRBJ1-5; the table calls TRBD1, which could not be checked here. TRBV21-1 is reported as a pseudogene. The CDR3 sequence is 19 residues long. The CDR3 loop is CASSGDGTGGPYSNQPQHF. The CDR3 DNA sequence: TGTGCCAGCAGTGGAGATGGGACAGGGGGCCCTTATAGCAATCAGCCCCAGCATTTT.

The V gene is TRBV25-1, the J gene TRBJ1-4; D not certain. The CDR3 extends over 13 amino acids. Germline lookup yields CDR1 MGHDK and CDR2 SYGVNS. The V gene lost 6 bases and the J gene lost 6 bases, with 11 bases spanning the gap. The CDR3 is CASSHGAYEKLFF. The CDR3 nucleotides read TGTGCCAGCAGCCACGGCGCGTATGAAAAACTGTTTTTT.

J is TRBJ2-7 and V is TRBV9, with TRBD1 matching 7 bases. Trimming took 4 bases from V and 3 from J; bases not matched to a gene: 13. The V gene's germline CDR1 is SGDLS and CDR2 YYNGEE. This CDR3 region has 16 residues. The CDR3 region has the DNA TGTGCCAGCAGCCCCCGAGGACAGGAATCATTCTACGAGCAGTACTTC. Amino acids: CASSPRGQESFYEQYF.

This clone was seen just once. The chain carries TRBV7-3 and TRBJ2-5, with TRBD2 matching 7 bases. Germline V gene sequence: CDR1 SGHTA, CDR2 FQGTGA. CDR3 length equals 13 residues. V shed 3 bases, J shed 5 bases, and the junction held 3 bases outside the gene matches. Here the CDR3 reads CASSFGLGETQYF. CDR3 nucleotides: TGTGCCAGCAGCTTCGGACTAGGCGAGACCCAGTACTTC.

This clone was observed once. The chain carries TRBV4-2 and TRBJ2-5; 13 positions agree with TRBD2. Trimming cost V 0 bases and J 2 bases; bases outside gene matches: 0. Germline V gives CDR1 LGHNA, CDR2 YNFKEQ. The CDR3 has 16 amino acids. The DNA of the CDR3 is TGTGCCAGCAGCCAAGAACTAGCGGGAGGGCAAGAGACCCAGTACTTC. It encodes CASSQELAGGQETQYF.

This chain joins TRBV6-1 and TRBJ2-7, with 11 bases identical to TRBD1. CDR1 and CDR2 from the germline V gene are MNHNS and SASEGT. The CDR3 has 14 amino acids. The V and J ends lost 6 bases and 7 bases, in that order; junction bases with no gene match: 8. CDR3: CASRRTGGSEEQYF. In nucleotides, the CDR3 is TGTGCCAGCAGGCGGACAGGGGGCTCGGAAGAGCAGTACTTC.

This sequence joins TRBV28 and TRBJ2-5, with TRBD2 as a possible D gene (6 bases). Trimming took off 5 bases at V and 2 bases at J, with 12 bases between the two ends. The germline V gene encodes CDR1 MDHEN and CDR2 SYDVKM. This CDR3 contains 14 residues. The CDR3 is CASSPWGLQETQYF. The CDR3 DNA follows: TGTGCCAGCAGTCCCTGGGGACTTCAAGAGACCCAGTACTTC.

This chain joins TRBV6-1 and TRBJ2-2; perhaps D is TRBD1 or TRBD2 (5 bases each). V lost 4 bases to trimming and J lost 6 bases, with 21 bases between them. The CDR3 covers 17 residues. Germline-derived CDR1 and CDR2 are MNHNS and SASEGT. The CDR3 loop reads CASSGGLWVWISGELFF. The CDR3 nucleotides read TGTGCCAGCAGTGGGGGGTTGTGGGTTTGGATATCCGGGGAGCTGTTTTTT.

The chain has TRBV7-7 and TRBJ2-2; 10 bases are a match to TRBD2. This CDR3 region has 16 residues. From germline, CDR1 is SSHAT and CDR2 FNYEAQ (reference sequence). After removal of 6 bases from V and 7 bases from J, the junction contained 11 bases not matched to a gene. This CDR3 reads CASRPEAGGVIGELFF. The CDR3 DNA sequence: TGTGCCAGCAGACCAGAAGCGGGAGGGGTGATCGGGGAGCTGTTTTTT.